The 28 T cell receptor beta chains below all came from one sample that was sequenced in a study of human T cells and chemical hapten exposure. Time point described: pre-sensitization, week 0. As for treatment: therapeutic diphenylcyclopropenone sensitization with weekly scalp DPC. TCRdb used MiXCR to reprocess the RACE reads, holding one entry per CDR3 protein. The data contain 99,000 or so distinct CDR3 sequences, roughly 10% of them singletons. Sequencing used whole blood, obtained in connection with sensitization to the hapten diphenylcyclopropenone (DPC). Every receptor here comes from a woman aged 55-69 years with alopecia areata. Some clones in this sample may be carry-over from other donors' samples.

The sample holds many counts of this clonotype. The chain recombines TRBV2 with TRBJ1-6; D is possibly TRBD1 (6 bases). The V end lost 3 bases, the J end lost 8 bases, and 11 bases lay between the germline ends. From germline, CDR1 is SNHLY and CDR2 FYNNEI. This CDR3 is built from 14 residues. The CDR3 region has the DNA TGTGCCAGCAGTGATTGGGGGGCCGATTCACCCCTCCACTTT. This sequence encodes CASSDWGADSPLHF.

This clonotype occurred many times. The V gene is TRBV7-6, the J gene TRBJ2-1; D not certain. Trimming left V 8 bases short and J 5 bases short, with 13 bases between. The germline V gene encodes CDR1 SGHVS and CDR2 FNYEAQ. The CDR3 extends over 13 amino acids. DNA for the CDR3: TGTGCCAGCGTCCCTGGGGAACACAATGAGCAGTTCTTC. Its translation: CASVPGEHNEQFF.

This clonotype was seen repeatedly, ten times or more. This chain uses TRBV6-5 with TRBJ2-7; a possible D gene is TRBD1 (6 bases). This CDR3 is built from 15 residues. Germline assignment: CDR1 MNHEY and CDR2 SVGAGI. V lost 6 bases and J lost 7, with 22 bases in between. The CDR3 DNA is TGTGCCAGCAGACCCACCGACCGGGACATATCAGAGCAGTACTTC. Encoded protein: CASRPTDRDISEQYF.

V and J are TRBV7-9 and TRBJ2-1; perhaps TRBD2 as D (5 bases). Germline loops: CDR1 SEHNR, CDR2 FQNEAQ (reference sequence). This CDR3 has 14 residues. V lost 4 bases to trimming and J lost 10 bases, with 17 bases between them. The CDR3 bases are TGTGCCAGCAGCTCAGACTACCAGGTTTGGGAGCAGTTCTTC. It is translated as CASSSDYQVWEQFF.

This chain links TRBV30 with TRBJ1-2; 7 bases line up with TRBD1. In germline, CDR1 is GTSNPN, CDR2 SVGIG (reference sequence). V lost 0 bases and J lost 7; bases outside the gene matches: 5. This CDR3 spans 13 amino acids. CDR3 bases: TGTGCCTGGAGTGTAAAACAGGGGCTTGGCTACACCTTC. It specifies CAWSVKQGLGYTF.

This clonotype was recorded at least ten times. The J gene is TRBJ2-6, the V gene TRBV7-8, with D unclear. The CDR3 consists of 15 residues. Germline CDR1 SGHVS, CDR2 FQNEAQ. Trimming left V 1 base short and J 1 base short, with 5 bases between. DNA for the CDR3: TGTGCCAGCAGCTTAGTTTGGTCTGGGGCCAACGTCCTGACTTTC. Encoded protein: CASSLVWSGANVLTF.

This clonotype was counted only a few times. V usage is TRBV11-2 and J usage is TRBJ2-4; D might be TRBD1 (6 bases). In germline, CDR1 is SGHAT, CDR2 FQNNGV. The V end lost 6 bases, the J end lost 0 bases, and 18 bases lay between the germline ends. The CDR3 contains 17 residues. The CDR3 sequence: CASRASNRDLAKNIQYF. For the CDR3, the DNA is TGTGCCAGCAGGGCCTCCAACAGGGACCTAGCCAAAAACATTCAGTACTTC.

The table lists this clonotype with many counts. The CDR3 spells CASSSAPRETQYF. As DNA, the CDR3 is TGTGCCAGCAGTTCGGCCCCGCGAGAGACCCAGTACTTC. J is TRBJ2-5 and V is TRBV12-3 or TRBV12-4, with D unresolved. The CDR3 consists of 13 residues. Deletions cut 4 bases from V and 4 bases from J, with 10 bases between.

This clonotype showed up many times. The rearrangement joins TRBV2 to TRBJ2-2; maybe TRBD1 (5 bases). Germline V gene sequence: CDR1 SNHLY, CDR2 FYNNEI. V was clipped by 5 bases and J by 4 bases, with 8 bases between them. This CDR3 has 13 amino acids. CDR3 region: CASSSTATGELFF. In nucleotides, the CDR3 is TGTGCCAGCAGTTCGACAGCCACCGGGGAGCTGTTTTTT.

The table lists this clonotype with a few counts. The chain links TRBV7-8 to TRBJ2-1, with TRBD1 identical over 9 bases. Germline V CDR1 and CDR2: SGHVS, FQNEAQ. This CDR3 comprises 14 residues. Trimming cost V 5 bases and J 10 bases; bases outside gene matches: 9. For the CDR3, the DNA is TGTGCCAGCAGCCCATGGACAGGGGCACCCGAGCAGTTCTTC. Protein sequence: CASSPWTGAPEQFF.

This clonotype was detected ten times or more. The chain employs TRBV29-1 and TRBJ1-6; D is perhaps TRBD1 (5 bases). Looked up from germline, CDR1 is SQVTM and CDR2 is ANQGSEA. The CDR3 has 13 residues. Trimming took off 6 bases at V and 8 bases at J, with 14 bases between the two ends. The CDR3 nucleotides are TGCAGCGTCCGGACGGGGGAGGATTCACCCCTCCACTTT. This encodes CSVRTGEDSPLHF. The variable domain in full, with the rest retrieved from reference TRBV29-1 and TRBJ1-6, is SAVISQKPSRDICQRGTSLTIQCQVDSQVTMMFWYRQQPGQSLTLIATANQGSEATYESGFVIDKFPISRPNLTFSTLTVSNMSPEDSSIYLCSVRTGEDSPLHFGNGTRLTVT.

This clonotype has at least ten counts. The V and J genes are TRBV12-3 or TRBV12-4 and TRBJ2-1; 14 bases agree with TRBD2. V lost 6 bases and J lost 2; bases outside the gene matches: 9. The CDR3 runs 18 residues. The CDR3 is CASSLWTSGGHAYNEQFF. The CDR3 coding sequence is TGTGCCAGCAGCCTGTGGACTAGCGGGGGGCACGCCTACAATGAGCAGTTCTTC.

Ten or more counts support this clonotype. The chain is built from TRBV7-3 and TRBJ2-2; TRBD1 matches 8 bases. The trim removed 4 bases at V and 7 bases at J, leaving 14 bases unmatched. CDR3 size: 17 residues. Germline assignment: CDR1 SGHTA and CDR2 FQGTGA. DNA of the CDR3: TGTGCCAGCAGCTCACGCGCCCACAGGGGGACGGGCGGGGAGCTGTTTTTT. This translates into CASSSRAHRGTGGELFF.

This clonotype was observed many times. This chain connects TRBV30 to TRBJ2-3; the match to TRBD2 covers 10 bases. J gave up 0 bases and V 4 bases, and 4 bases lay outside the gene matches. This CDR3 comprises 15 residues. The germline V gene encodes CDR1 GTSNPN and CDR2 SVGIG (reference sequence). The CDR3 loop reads CAWTSSGGSTDTQYF. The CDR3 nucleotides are TGTGCCTGGACCTCTAGCGGGGGAAGCACAGATACGCAGTATTTT.

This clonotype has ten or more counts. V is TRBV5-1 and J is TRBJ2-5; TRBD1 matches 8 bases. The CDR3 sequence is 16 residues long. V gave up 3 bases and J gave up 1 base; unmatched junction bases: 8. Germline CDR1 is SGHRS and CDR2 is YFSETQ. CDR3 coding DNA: TGCGCCAGCAGCTCGACAGGGGTCCCCCTCCAAGAGACCCAGTACTTC. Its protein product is CASSSTGVPLQETQYF. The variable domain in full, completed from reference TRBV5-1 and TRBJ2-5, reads KAGVTQTPRYLIKTRGQQVTLSCSPISGHRSVSWYQQTPGQGLQFLFEYFSETQRNKGNFPGRFSGRQFSNSRSEMNVSTLELGDSALYLCASSSTGVPLQETQYFGPGTRLLVL.

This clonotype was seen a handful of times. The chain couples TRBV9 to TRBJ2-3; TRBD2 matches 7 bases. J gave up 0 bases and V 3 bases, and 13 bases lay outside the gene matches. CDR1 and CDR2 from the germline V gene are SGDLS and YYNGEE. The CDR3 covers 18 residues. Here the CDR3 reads CASSEREGLTASTDTQYF. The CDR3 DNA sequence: TGTGCCAGCAGCGAGAGGGAGGGTCTAACAGCTAGCACAGATACGCAGTATTTT.

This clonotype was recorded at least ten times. This CDR3 is CASSQQGAGNTEAFF. The CDR3 DNA is TGTGCCAGCTCACAGCAGGGGGCAGGGAACACTGAAGCTTTCTTT. This chain links TRBV18 with TRBJ1-1; 8 bases are shared with TRBD1. The V and J ends lost 4 bases and 1 base, in that order; junction bases with no gene match: 5. The CDR3 runs 15 residues. Germline CDR1 reads KGHSH; CDR2 reads LQKENI.

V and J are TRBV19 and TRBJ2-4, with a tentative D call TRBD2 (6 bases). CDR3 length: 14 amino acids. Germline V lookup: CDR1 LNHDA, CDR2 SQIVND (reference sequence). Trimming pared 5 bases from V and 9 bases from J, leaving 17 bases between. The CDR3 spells CASSDVGGSVIQYF. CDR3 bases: TGTGCCAGTAGTGATGTCGGGGGAAGCGTCATTCAGTACTTC. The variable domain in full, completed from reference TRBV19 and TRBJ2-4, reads DGGITQSPKYLFRKEGQNVTLSCEQNLNHDAMYWYRQDPGQGLRLIYYSQIVNDFQKGDIAEGYSVSREKKESFPLTVTSAQKNPTAFYLCASSDVGGSVIQYFGAGTRLSVL.

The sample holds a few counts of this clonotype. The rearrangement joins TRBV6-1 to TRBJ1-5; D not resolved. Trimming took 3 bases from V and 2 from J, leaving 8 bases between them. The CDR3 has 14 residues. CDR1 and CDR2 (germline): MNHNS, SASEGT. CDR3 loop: CASSDFLGNQPQHF. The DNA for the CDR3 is TGTGCCAGCAGTGATTTCTTGGGCAATCAGCCCCAGCATTTT.

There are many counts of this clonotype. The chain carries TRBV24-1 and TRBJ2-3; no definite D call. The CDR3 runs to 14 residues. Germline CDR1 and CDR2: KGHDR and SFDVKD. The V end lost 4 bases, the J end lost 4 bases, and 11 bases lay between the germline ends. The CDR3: CATSDAVVADTQYF. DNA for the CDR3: TGTGCCACCAGTGACGCTGTAGTCGCAGATACGCAGTATTTT.

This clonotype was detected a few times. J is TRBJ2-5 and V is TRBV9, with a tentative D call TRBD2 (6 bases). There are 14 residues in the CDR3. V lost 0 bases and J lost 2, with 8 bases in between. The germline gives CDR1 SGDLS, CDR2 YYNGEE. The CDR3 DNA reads TGTGCCAGCAGCGTAGCGGGGGAACAAGAGACCCAGTACTTC. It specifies CASSVAGEQETQYF. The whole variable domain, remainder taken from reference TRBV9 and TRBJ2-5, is DSGVTQTPKHLITATGQRVTLRCSPRSGDLSVYWYQQSLDQGLQFLIQYYNGEERAKGNILERFSAQQFPDLHSELNLSSLELGDSALYFCASSVAGEQETQYFGPGTRLLVL.

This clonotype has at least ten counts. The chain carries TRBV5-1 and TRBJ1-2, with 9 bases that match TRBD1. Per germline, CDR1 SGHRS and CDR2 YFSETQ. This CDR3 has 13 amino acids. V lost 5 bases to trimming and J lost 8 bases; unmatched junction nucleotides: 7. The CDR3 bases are TGCGCCAGCAGTCCACAGGGGGCGCAGGGCTACACCTTC. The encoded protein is CASSPQGAQGYTF. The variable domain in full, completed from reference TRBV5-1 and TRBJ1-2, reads KAGVTQTPRYLIKTRGQQVTLSCSPISGHRSVSWYQQTPGQGLQFLFEYFSETQRNKGNFPGRFSGRQFSNSRSEMNVSTLELGDSALYLCASSPQGAQGYTFGSGTRLTVV.

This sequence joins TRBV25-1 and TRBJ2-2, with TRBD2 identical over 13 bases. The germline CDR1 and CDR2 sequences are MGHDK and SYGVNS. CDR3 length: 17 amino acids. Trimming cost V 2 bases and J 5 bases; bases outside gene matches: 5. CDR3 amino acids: CASSERLAGGVTGELFF. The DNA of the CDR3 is TGTGCCAGCAGTGAAAGACTAGCGGGGGGTGTGACCGGGGAGCTGTTTTTT.

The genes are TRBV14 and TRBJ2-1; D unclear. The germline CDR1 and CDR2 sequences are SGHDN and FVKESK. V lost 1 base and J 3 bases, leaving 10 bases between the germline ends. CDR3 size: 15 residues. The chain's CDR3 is CASSQAIGYYNEQFF. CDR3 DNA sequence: TGTGCCAGCAGCCAAGCGATAGGGTACTACAATGAGCAGTTCTTC.

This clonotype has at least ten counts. The CDR3 nucleotides read TGCGCCAGCAGCCAAGCAGGGGGCTCCCTCTCCTATAATTCACCCCTCCACTTT. It codes for CASSQAGGSLSYNSPLHF. The rearrangement uses TRBV4-1 and TRBJ1-6; 8 bases match TRBD1. Germline CDR1 and CDR2: MGHRA and YSYEKL. This CDR3 contains 18 residues. The V gene end was trimmed by 1 base and the J gene end by 0 bases; junction bases not matched to a gene: 5.

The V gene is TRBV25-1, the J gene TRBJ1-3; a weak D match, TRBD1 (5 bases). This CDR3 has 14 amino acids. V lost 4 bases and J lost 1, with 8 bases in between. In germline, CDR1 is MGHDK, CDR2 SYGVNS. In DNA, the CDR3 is TGTGCCAGCAGTGCAACAGGTTCTGGAAACACCATATATTTT. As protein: CASSATGSGNTIYF.

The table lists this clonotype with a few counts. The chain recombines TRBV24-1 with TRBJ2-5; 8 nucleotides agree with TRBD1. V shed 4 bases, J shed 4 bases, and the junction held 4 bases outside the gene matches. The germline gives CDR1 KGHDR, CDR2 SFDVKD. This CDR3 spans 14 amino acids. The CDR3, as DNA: TGTGCCACCAGTGACTCCGGGACAGGAGAGACCCAGTACTTC. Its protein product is CATSDSGTGETQYF.

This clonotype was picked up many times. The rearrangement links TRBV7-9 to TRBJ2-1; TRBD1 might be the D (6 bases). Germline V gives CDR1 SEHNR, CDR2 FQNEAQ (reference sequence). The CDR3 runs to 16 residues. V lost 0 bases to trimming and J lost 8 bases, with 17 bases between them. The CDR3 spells CASSLAAGAVPHEQFF. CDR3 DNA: TGTGCCAGCAGCTTAGCAGCAGGGGCTGTGCCGCATGAGCAGTTCTTC.